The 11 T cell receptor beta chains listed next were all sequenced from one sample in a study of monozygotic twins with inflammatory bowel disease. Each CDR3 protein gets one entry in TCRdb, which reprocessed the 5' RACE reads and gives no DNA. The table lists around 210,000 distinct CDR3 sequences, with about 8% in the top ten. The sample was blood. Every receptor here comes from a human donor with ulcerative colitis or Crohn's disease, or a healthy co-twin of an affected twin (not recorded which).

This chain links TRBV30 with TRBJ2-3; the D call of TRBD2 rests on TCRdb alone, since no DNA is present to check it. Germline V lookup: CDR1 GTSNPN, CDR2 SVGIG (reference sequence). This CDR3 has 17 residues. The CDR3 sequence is CAWSLRLNTGVVDTQYF.

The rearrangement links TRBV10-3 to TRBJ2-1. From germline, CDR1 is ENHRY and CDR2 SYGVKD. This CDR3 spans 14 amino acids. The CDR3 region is CAISGNSSYNEQFF.

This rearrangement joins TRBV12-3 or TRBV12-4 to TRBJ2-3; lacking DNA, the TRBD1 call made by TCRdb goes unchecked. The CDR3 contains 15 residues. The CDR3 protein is CASSLGVASTDTQYF.

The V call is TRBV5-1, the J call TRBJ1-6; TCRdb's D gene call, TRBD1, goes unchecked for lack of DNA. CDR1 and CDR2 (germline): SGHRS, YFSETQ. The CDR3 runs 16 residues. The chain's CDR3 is CASSLEGQFRNSPLHF.

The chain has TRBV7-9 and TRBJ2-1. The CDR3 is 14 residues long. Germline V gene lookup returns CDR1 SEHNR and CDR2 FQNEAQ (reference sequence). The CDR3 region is CASSLLNDYNEQFF.

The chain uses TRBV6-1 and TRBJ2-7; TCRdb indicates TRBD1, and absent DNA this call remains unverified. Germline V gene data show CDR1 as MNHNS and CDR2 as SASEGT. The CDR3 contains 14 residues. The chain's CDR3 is CASRREGAANEQYF.

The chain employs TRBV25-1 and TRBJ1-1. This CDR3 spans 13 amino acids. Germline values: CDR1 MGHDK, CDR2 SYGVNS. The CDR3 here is CASSFLEDTEAFF.

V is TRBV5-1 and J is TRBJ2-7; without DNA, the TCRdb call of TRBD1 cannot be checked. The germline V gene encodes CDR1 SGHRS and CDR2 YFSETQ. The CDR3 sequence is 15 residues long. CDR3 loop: CASQDSLKGDGEQYF. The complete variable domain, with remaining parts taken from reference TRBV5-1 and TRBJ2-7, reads KAGVTQTPRYLIKTRGQQVTLSCSPISGHRSVSWYQQTPGQGLQFLFEYFSETQRNKGNFPGRFSGRQFSNSRSEMNVSTLELGDSALYLCASQDSLKGDGEQYFGPGTRLTVT.

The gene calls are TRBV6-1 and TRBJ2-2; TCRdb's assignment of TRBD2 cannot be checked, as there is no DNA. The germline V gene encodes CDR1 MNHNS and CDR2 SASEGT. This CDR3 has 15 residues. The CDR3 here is CASSPGLARTGELFF.

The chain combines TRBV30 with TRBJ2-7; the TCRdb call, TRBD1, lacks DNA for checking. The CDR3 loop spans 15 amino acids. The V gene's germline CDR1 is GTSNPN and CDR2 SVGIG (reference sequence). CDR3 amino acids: CAWRWVTGPGYEQYF.

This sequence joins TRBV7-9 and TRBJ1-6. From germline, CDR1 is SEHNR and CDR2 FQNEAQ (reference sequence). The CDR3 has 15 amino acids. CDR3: CASSLDRQGWSPLHF.